One and the same sample provided the 10 T cell receptor beta chains below, sequenced in a study of human versus mouse CDR3 diversity and MHC coevolution (TCRdb year 2017). The library relied on the immunoSEQ multiplex PCR assay. Not all clones reach the TCRdb copy of this immuneACCESS table, which keeps in-frame sequences only. Checked studies attribute under half of the gap to unresolved V genes and leave the rest unexplained. Across this sample there are about 77,000 clones, with about nine tenths seen only once. Roughly 0.15% of the sample is in the top ten clones. Sequenced: naive CD4+ T cells from blood. This specimen's cell subset or site label, interpreted: CD45RO-negative CD62L-positive naive CD4 T cells. These receptors originate from a person aged 30-69 years in good health.

The chain has TRBV6-6 and TRBJ2-2, with TRBD1 matching 9 bases. This CDR3 is built from 16 residues. Germline-derived CDR1 and CDR2 are MNHNY and SVGAGI (reference sequence). The trim removed 6 bases at V and 6 bases at J, leaving 11 bases unmatched. The DNA of the CDR3 is TGTGCCAGCAGCTCCCACCACGGGACAGGGCCCGGGGAGCTGTTTTTT. Translated: CASSSHHGTGPGELFF.

This sequence joins TRBV5-4 and TRBJ1-1, with D hard to call. CDR3 length: 12 amino acids. Germline CDR1 and CDR2: SGHNT and YYREEE (reference sequence). Trimming removed 5 bases at V and 6 bases at J, with 11 bases between. The CDR3 sequence is CASSLDSSEAFF. Written as DNA, the CDR3 is TGTGCCAGCAGTCTAGACTCCTCTGAAGCTTTCTTT.

The chain links TRBV6-1 to TRBJ1-4, with 7 bases that match TRBD1. V was pared by 5 bases and J by 0 bases, with 3 bases of the junction left unmatched. This CDR3 has 15 residues. Germline V gene sequence: CDR1 MNHNS, CDR2 SASEGT. The CDR3 reads CASSIQGSTNEKLFF. The CDR3 DNA reads as TGTGCCAGCAGTATACAGGGGTCAACTAATGAAAAACTGTTTTTT.

This clone came up a few times. The chain has TRBV10-1 and TRBJ2-7, with TRBD1 matching 7 bases. CDR3 length: 14 residues. The germline V gene has CDR1 WNHNN and CDR2 SYGVQD (reference sequence). After removal of 3 bases from V and 3 bases from J, the junction contained 5 bases not matched to a gene. The CDR3 DNA is TGCGCCAGCAGTGAATGGGACAGAAGCTACGAGCAGTACTTC. Protein product: CASSEWDRSYEQYF.

V and J are TRBV27 and TRBJ1-1, with D unclear. Trimming shortened V by 2 bases and J by 1 base, and 5 bases separated the two germline ends. Germline V gene sequence: CDR1 MNHEY, CDR2 SMNVEV (reference sequence). This CDR3 region has 13 residues. The CDR3: CASSLHKNTEAFF. DNA for the CDR3: TGTGCCAGCAGTTTACACAAGAACACTGAAGCTTTCTTT.

The chain recombines TRBV27 with TRBJ2-7, with no clear D. The CDR3 extends over 14 amino acids. CDR1 MNHEY and CDR2 SMNVEV come from the germline V gene (reference sequence). With 8 bases removed from V and 3 bases from J, the gap between germline ends came to 17 bases. CDR3 bases: TGTGCCAGCCCCTTTCGTCGGTCGATCTACGAGCAGTACTTC. It encodes CASPFRRSIYEQYF.

The V and J genes are TRBV6-1 and TRBJ1-5; TRBD1 is a possible D gene (5 bases). The CDR3 is made up of 13 amino acids. The V end was cut by 6 bases, the J end by 4 bases, with 10 bases between. Germline lookup yields CDR1 MNHNS and CDR2 SASEGT. CDR3 nucleotides: TGTGCCAGCAGGCAGGGCACGAATCAGCCCCAGCATTTT. It yields the protein CASRQGTNQPQHF.

This clone was observed once. The V and J genes are TRBV2 and TRBJ1-1; D might be TRBD1 (6 bases). The CDR3 is 14 amino acids. V lost 7 bases and J lost 6, with 18 bases in between. Germline V gene data show CDR1 as SNHLY and CDR2 as FYNNEI. The CDR3 is CASTGSQGSSEAFF. The CDR3 DNA sequence: TGTGCCAGCACAGGGTCACAGGGAAGTTCTGAAGCTTTCTTT. The full variable domain, completed using reference TRBV2 and TRBJ1-1, is EPEVTQTPSHQVTQMGQEVILRCVPISNHLYFYWYRQILGQKVEFLVSFYNNEISEKSEIFDDQFSVERPDGSNFTLKIRSTKLEDSAMYFCASTGSQGSSEAFFGQGTRLTVV.

V gene TRBV10-1 combines with J gene TRBJ1-4, with D unresolved. Germline loops: CDR1 WNHNN, CDR2 SYGVQD (reference sequence). There are 18 residues in the CDR3. Trimming cost V 1 base and J 8 bases, with 23 bases left between them. In nucleotides, the CDR3 is TGCGCCAGCAGTGAGTTCAGAGGATTGGATCCGATCCGGGAAAAACTGTTTTTT. This sequence encodes CASSEFRGLDPIREKLFF.

The chain carries TRBV27 and TRBJ1-5; D may be TRBD1 (5 bases). CDR1 and CDR2 from the germline V gene are MNHEY and SMNVEV (reference sequence). V shed 5 bases and J shed 3 bases, with 17 bases lying between them. CDR3 size: 16 residues. For the CDR3, the DNA is TGTGCCAGCAGTCCCCTTACCGGACACGACAATCAGCCCCAGCATTTT. It is translated as CASSPLTGHDNQPQHF.